Below are 21 T cell receptor beta chains sequenced from a single sample in a study of T cell responses to AZD1222 COVID-19 vaccine. Data came from immunoSEQ multiplex PCR; TCRdb stores just in-frame clones and leaves some out. The sample records approximately 110,000 clones, roughly 90% being singletons. The specimen was peripheral blood, collected on day 0 of AZD1222 vaccination. The receptor set was obtained from an adult in good health.

CDR3 nucleotides: TGCGCCAGCAGCTTGGAAGGGGAGAACTATGGCTACACCTTC. Translating gives CASSLEGENYGYTF. The rearrangement joins TRBV5-1 to TRBJ1-2, with a possible D match to TRBD1 (5 bases). Germline CDR1 is SGHRS and CDR2 is YFSETQ. This CDR3 has 14 residues. Between the trimmed V and J ends, which lost 0 bases and 2 bases, there was a span of 8 bases.

The chain employs TRBV10-3 and TRBJ2-1, with TRBD1 matching 9 bases. The CDR3 length is 16 residues. The V gene's germline CDR1 is ENHRY and CDR2 SYGVKD. With V trimmed by 3 bases and J by 8 bases, 11 bases remained unmatched. CDR3: CAISDRTGEGGDEQFF. DNA of the CDR3: TGTGCCATCAGTGACCGGACAGGGGAGGGTGGCGATGAGCAGTTCTTC.

V usage is TRBV7-9 and J usage is TRBJ2-1; the D is unclear. CDR1 is SEHNR, CDR2 FQNEAQ, per germline (reference sequence). The CDR3 sequence is 12 residues long. The V end lost 11 bases, the J end lost 9 bases, and 17 bases lay between the germline ends. The CDR3 loop is CAVSVGRGEQFF. CDR3 nucleotides: TGTGCCGTCAGCGTGGGTAGAGGTGAGCAGTTCTTC.

The V call is TRBV29-1, the J call TRBJ2-3, with 9 positions matching TRBD1. The J segment lost 6 bases and the V segment lost 4 bases, leaving 8 bases of the junction unmatched. Germline assignment: CDR1 SQVTM and CDR2 ANQGSEA. CDR3 size: 14 residues. CDR3: CSVGWTGAGDTQYF. The CDR3 nucleotides are TGCAGCGTTGGGTGGACAGGGGCAGGCGATACGCAGTATTTT.

The rearrangement links TRBV15 to TRBJ2-7, with no clear D. V lost 3 bases, J lost 3 bases, and 9 bases lay in between. Per the germline V gene, CDR1 is LNHNV and CDR2 is YYDKDF (reference sequence). The CDR3 consists of 13 residues. The CDR3 reads CATSSGPLYEQYF. CDR3 nucleotide sequence: TGTGCCACCAGCAGCGGGCCTCTCTACGAGCAGTACTTC.

The CDR3 DNA reads as TGTGCCAGCAGTTCACCCTTAATCAATGAGCAGTTCTTC. This sequence encodes CASSSPLINEQFF. The V gene is TRBV27, the J gene TRBJ2-1; the D is unclear. The CDR3 length is 13 residues. Trimming took off 4 bases at V and 6 bases at J, with 10 bases between the two ends. Per germline, CDR1 MNHEY and CDR2 SMNVEV (reference sequence).

The gene calls are TRBV7-8 and TRBJ2-7; no definite D call. V lost 4 bases and J lost 2, with 18 bases in between. Looked up from germline, CDR1 is SGHVS and CDR2 is FQNEAQ. CDR3 length: 16 amino acids. The CDR3, as DNA: TGTGCCAGCAGCTCTGGGATATTGAGCGCGGCCTACGAGCAGTACTTC. This codes for CASSSGILSAAYEQYF.

This chain connects TRBV7-8 to TRBJ1-5; D is unresolved. Germline CDR1 is SGHVS and CDR2 is FQNEAQ. There are 12 residues in the CDR3. V was pared by 5 bases and J by 6 bases, with 8 bases between. The CDR3 region has the DNA TGTGCCAGCAGCCCTAGCCCTCAGCCCCAGCATTTT. Protein sequence: CASSPSPQPQHF.

The chain is built from TRBV7-3 and TRBJ2-2, with D perhaps TRBD1 or TRBD2 (5 bases each). Trimming took off 5 bases at V and 6 bases at J, with 10 bases between the two ends. The germline V gene encodes CDR1 SGHTA and CDR2 FQGTGA. The length of the CDR3 is 13 residues. The CDR3 nucleotides are TGTGCCAGCAGCCCGACGGGACCCGGGGAGCTGTTTTTT. Encoded protein: CASSPTGPGELFF.

This clone was seen only once. The rearrangement links TRBV5-5 to TRBJ2-7; D assignment may be TRBD1 or TRBD2 (5 bases each). This CDR3 has 14 residues. The ends were cut back, 0 bases at V and 6 bases at J, with 13 bases in the middle. Germline values: CDR1 SGHKS, CDR2 YYEKEE (reference sequence). CDR3 region: CASSLARGTSEQYF. The CDR3 DNA reads TGTGCCAGCAGCTTGGCCCGAGGGACCTCCGAGCAGTACTTC.

The gene calls are TRBV4-3 and TRBJ2-3; 9 positions agree with TRBD2. Looked up from germline, CDR1 is LGHNA and CDR2 is YSLEER. The V gene end was trimmed by 5 bases and the J gene end by 3 bases; junction bases not matched to a gene: 6. The CDR3 spans 15 residues. CDR3 amino acids: CASSETSGSTDTQYF. The CDR3, as DNA: TGCGCCAGCAGCGAGACTAGCGGATCTACAGATACGCAGTATTTT.

This rearrangement joins TRBV6-2 or TRBV6-3 to TRBJ2-7, with D possibly being TRBD2 (5 bases). Germline lookup yields CDR1 MNHEY and CDR2 SVGEGT. The V gene lost 5 bases and the J gene lost 5 bases, with 10 bases spanning the gap. The CDR3 is 12 amino acids. This chain's CDR3 is CASSRGIHEQYF. The CDR3 coding sequence is TGTGCCAGCAGTCGAGGGATTCACGAGCAGTACTTC.

The chain carries TRBV7-2 and TRBJ2-1; TRBD2 agrees at 9 bases. V was pared by 4 bases and J by 6 bases, with 10 bases of the junction left unmatched. The CDR3 is 16 amino acids. The V gene's germline CDR1 is SGHTA and CDR2 FQGNSA. The CDR3 region is CASSSMGLAGGNEQFF. The CDR3 bases are TGTGCCAGCAGCTCGATGGGACTAGCAGGGGGCAATGAGCAGTTCTTC.

The V gene is TRBV5-6, the J gene TRBJ2-2; TRBD2 aligns across 10 bases. CDR3 length: 15 residues. V trimming: 2 bases; J trimming: 4 bases; junction bases outside the gene matches: 2. Germline assignment: CDR1 SGHDT and CDR2 YYEEEE. CDR3 bases: TGTGCCAGCAGCTTTCTAGCGGGAGCCACCGGGGAGCTGTTTTTT. Its protein is CASSFLAGATGELFF.

CDR3 sequence: CASSSGTSGSLGANVLTF. The CDR3 nucleotides read TGTGCCAGCAGCTCCGGGACTAGCGGGAGCCTGGGGGCCAACGTCCTGACTTTC. The rearrangement joins TRBV7-2 to TRBJ2-6, with TRBD2 matching 14 bases. The CDR3 is 18 residues long. The germline V gene has CDR1 SGHTA and CDR2 FQGNSA. J lost 4 bases, V lost 4 bases, and 6 bases had no gene match.

The CDR3 bases are TGTGCCAGCAGCTTATACGGTGGGGGGACTGAAGCTTTCTTT. Protein sequence: CASSLYGGGTEAFF. V is TRBV7-9 and J is TRBJ1-1; D might be TRBD1 (5 bases). Germline V gene sequence: CDR1 SEHNR, CDR2 FQNEAQ (reference sequence). Trimming took 2 bases from V and 5 from J, leaving 12 bases between them. CDR3 length: 14 residues.

This chain joins TRBV5-5 and TRBJ2-2, with 9 bases aligning to TRBD1. V lost 4 bases, J lost 4 bases, and 5 bases stayed unmatched. This CDR3 has 15 amino acids. CDR1 is SGHKS, CDR2 YYEKEE, per germline (reference sequence). The CDR3 bases are TGTGCCAGCAGCGGGTGGGACAGGGCCACCGGGGAGCTGTTTTTT. Protein product: CASSGWDRATGELFF.

The chain recombines TRBV27 with TRBJ1-2; 10 bases align to TRBD1. This CDR3 contains 15 residues. V trimming: 5 bases; J trimming: 5 bases; junction bases outside the gene matches: 8. Germline CDR1 reads MNHEY; CDR2 reads SMNVEV (reference sequence). The CDR3 sequence is CASSPGTGVLYGYTF. DNA of the CDR3: TGTGCCAGCAGTCCCGGGACAGGGGTTCTGTATGGCTACACCTTC.

This sequence joins TRBV18 and TRBJ1-4; TRBD1 matches 7 bases. This CDR3 spans 15 amino acids. In germline, CDR1 is KGHSH, CDR2 LQKENI. Trimming at V came to 5 bases and at J to 3 bases, leaving 6 bases not matched to a gene. The CDR3: CASSSDRVPNEKLFF. The CDR3 coding sequence is TGTGCCAGCTCAAGTGACAGGGTGCCTAATGAAAAACTGTTTTTT.

The CDR3 sequence is CASSRRDRRYNEQFF. CDR3 coding DNA: TGTGCCAGCAGCCGGCGGGACAGGCGATACAATGAGCAGTTCTTC. The chain recombines TRBV6-5 with TRBJ2-1; 8 bases match TRBD1. V lost 6 bases and J lost 4; bases outside the gene matches: 8. The CDR3 spans 15 residues. The germline CDR1 and CDR2 sequences are MNHEY and SVGAGI.

In DNA form, the CDR3 reads TGTGCCAGCAGGCCCACAGGACTTTATGGCTACACCTTC. Encoded protein: CASRPTGLYGYTF. The rearrangement uses TRBV6-5 and TRBJ1-2; D possibly corresponds to TRBD1 (5 bases). The CDR3 is 13 amino acids. Germline CDR1 reads MNHEY; CDR2 reads SVGAGI. V gave up 6 bases and J gave up 5 bases, with 13 bases separating them.